The 5 T cell receptor beta chains below were found in one sample sequenced in a study of blood T cell repertoires in COVID-19. Profiling relied on immunoSEQ multiplex PCR, and the TCRdb table lists in-frame clones only, not all of them. Of roughly 220,000 clones detected, roughly 89% appear once; the ten largest clones hold approximately 6.2%. Specimen: PBMCs or T cells enriched from blood (not recorded which). The receptor set was obtained from a woman between 35 and 50 years old who had recovered from COVID-19.

This clone has more than one count but fewer than ten. This chain joins TRBV10-3 and TRBJ2-7, with 10 bases matching TRBD2. The V and J ends lost 2 bases and 2 bases, in that order; junction bases with no gene match: 0. Per germline, CDR1 ENHRY and CDR2 SYGVKD. The CDR3 is 14 residues long. The CDR3 spells CAISEGLAAYEQYV. DNA for the CDR3: TGTGCCATCAGTGAGGGACTAGCGGCCTACGAGCAGTACGTC.

The CDR3 DNA is TGCGCCAGCAGCTTGGTGGCAGGGGGTAGCACTGAAGCTTTCTTT. Amino acid sequence: CASSLVAGGSTEAFF. J is TRBJ1-1 and V is TRBV5-1; TRBD1 matches at 7 bases. The germline V gene encodes CDR1 SGHRS and CDR2 YFSETQ. The CDR3 consists of 15 residues. With 0 bases clipped from V and 4 bases from J, the junction kept 6 bases outside the gene matches.

The chain carries TRBV27 and TRBJ2-7, with 10 bases aligning to TRBD2. The CDR3 contains 15 residues. Germline V gene sequence: CDR1 MNHEY, CDR2 SMNVEV (reference sequence). Unmatched junction bases numbered 5, after V lost 4 bases and J lost 2 bases. CDR3 DNA: TGTGCCAGCAGTTCACCACTAGCGGGAACCTACGAGCAGTACTTC. As protein: CASSSPLAGTYEQYF.

CDR3 bases: TGTGCCAGCAGCCCAAGCGCGGGGGGACAGCCCCAGCATTTT. This codes for CASSPSAGGQPQHF. The chain recombines TRBV9 with TRBJ1-5, with a tentative D call TRBD1 (5 bases). The CDR3 is made up of 14 amino acids. Looked up from germline, CDR1 is SGDLS and CDR2 is YYNGEE. Trimming took off 4 bases at V and 7 bases at J, with 15 bases between the two ends.

The chain couples TRBV27 to TRBJ1-3, with TRBD1 as a possible D gene (5 bases). The CDR3 sequence is 14 residues long. V lost 2 bases to trimming and J lost 1 base, with 6 bases between them. Germline CDR1 is MNHEY and CDR2 is SMNVEV (reference sequence). This CDR3 is CASSLRGSGNTIYF. CDR3 bases: TGTGCCAGCAGTTTACGGGGGTCTGGAAACACCATATATTTT.